Sequencing of this T cell receptor (beta chain) was carried out in a study of regulatory T cells in long-lasting Graves disease. In the study overall: Prior antithyroid drug treatment in newly diagnosed Graves' patients lasted under 3 months.

This clonotype was recorded many times. The antigen remains unidentified. Described time point: newly diagnosed GD, antithyroid drugs for less than 3 months. PBMC RNA served as the TCR library source. The germline V gene encodes CDR1 SGHTA and CDR2 FQGNSA. The CDR3 is 15 amino acids. V was shortened by 0 bases and J by 6 bases, with 14 bases between the two germline ends. According to the study, TCR beta libraries were built with iRepertoire HTBI primers and CDR3-region Arm-PCR. A single record per CDR3 protein comes from TCRdb applying MiXCR to the multiplex PCR reads. The profile covers 680,000 or so distinct CDR3 sequences, with approximately 15% appearing a single time and around a sixth taken by the ten largest. General study findings and limits: Persistent disease was characterized by preferential usage of TRBV28, TRBJ1-2 and TRBJ2-5. Comparison showed that persistent patients shared more public clonotypes (2,741) than new patients (approximately 930).

The data were also submitted as part of a second study, on T cells in Graves' hyperthyroidism and ophthalmopathy. That investigation notes: TCR CDR3 regions were first amplified by RT-PCR with HTBI primers.

The sequence was obtained from a woman aged 25 to 39 with Graves disease. The chain joins TRBV7-2 to TRBJ1-2; perhaps TRBD1 as D (5 bases). The sample was peripheral blood mononuclear cells (PBMCs), taken at new diagnosis, from a patient treated with antithyroid drugs. CDR3 bases: TGTGCCAGCAGCTTAGCGGGGCTACGGGCCAATGGCTACACCTTC. It is translated as CASSLAGLRANGYTF. Full variable domain (outside the CDR3, taken from reference TRBV7-2 and TRBJ1-2): GAGVSQSPSNKVTEKGKDVELRCDPISGHTALYWYRQSLGQGLEFLIYFQGNSAPDKSGLPSDRFSAERTGGSVSTLTIQRTQQEDSAVYLCASSLAGLRANGYTFGSGTRLTVV.